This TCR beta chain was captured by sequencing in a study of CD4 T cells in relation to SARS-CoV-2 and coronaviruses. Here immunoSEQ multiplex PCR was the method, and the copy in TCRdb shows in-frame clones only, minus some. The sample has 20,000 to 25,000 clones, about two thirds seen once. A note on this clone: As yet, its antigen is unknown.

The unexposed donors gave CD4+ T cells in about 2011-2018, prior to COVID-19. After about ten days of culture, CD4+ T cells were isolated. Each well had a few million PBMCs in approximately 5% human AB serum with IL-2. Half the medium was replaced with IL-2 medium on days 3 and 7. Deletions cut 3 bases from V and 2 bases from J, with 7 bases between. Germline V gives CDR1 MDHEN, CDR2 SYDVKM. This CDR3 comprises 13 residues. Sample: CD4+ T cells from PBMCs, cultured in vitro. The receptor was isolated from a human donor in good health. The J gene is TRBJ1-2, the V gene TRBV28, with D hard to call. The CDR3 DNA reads TGTGCCAGCAGTTTCCAGAGGAACTATGGCTACACCTTC. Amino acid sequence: CASSFQRNYGYTF.